The T cell receptor (beta chain) under discussion was sequenced for a study of cytomegalovirus exposure and HLA in healthy donors. Despite likely unrecorded immune exposures, the donors were nominally healthy at the time of sampling. The PCR ran on 60 Vbeta and 13 Jbeta primers. Sequenced by immunoSEQ multiplex PCR; TCRdb stores in-frame clones only, minus some. The sample has around 240,000 clones; 82% are singletons. As concerns this clone: Its antigen is currently unknown.

Trimming removed 4 bases from V and 5 bases from J; junction bases left unmatched: 5. The CDR3 covers 15 residues. Germline V lookup: CDR1 MNHNS, CDR2 SASEGT. Notes on the study in general: The only immune exposure information that was available was CMV serostatus. Reports indicated that the classifier achieved high specificity and sensitivity in diagnosing cytomegalovirus status.

The sequencing sample was made of PBMCs. The sequence was obtained from a woman between 40 and 55 years old in good health and CMV-seropositive. The chain links TRBV6-1 to TRBJ2-7; 13 bases match TRBD2. DNA for the CDR3: TGTGCCAGCAGTGGGGGGACTAGCGGGACGGACGAGCAGTACTTC. The encoded protein is CASSGGTSGTDEQYF.